This TCR beta chain derives from a study of CD8 T cells in ankylosing spondylitis. Quantitative 5'-RACE with molecular barcodes was used to make the TCR beta libraries. TCRdb ran MiXCR on the 5' RACE reads and lists one entry per CDR3 protein. The sample includes around 130,000 distinct CDR3 sequences, around 7% of them seen just once. Study-level results: Reportedly, disease-linked clones are significantly enriched in ankylosing spondylitis patients' matched synovial fluid. Clones that were linked to disease were CD8+ and were relatively rare in peripheral blood.

This clonotype appeared a single time. The antigen is undetermined. This CDR3 region has 14 residues. V was shortened by 2 bases and J by 1 base, with 8 bases between the two germline ends. V usage is TRBV12-3 or TRBV12-4 and J usage is TRBJ1-1; D remains ambiguous. Sequences were obtained from blood, either unsorted or a sorted T cell fraction (not recorded which). The clonotype was recovered from a male donor with ankylosing spondylitis or in good health (not recorded which). In nucleotides, the CDR3 is TGTGCCAGCAGTTTACGGCAGCAGAACACTGAAGCTTTCTTT. Its translation: CASSLRQQNTEAFF.